This T cell receptor (beta chain) derives from a study of PD-L1 blockade in urothelial cancer. The CDR3 is 15 amino acids. Trimming at V came to 6 bases and at J to 7 bases, leaving 9 bases not matched to a gene. Germline lookup yields CDR1 MNHEY and CDR2 SVGAGI. Only in-frame clones appear in the TCRdb table, and some are missing; sequencing was by immunoSEQ multiplex PCR. The sample contains about 74,000 clones, roughly 84% of which appear only once. This specimen consisted of PBMCs, obtained around atezolizumab (anti-PD-L1) treatment. The receptor's source is a man aged 70-80 years with urothelial cancer. This chain uses TRBV6-5 with TRBJ2-1, with 10 bases matching TRBD2. CDR3 bases: TGTGCCAGCAGGACGGGACTAGCGTTTGGGAATGAGCAGTTCTTC. Translated, it gives CASRTGLAFGNEQFF.